This TCR beta chain was retrieved from a study of long-term antiretroviral therapy in people with HIV (dated by TCRdb to about 2022). About the study as a whole: The earliest samples were collected approximately a decade before the 2015 WHO recommendation for immediate ART, a period when ART was typically delayed until CD4 counts fell. A retrospective serial study tested whether ART initiation and durable HIV suppression were associated with changes in peripheral blood TRB repertoire composition and diversity. A total of 192 cryopreserved PBMC samples were contributed to the cohort by 30 adults with confirmed HIV infection, with samples collected serially over a mean of around 6 years (range 1-12). Among the 30 to 35 participants with HIV, eleven were female. Test extractions of a monoclonal T-cell line alongside approximately 34 polyclonal samples showed no cross-contamination during QIAcube processing. Results and caveats for the whole study, not just this receptor: HIV repertoires had narrower CDR3 length ranges than controls, and the network structure suggested an antigen-experienced repertoire that shifted only slightly toward naive after ART. Since PBMC availability was limited, sequencing covered only the TCR beta chain, with no alpha chain pairing. Unsorted PBMC were profiled instead of sorted CD4+ and CD8+ T cells because pre-ART samples had limited cell numbers. Inferences about post-ART repertoire changes were limited because no data were available on ART adherence, viral resistance or therapy changes. Starting ART was linked to a significant rise in TRB diversity, yet even with long-term ART the diversity remained significantly lower than in transplant donor controls. The repertoire was dominated across all time points by expanded TRB clones identified before ART initiation, although this dominance was seen to fluctuate and to decrease in many PLHIV after ART. The samples were dated from about 2003 to 2018, and the ART regimens that were used may be less effective than current ART regimens.

As to this clone: Its binding antigen is unknown. Base qualities were left out, and no much larger clone turns up one base away.

Via the germline V gene (reference sequence), CDR1 is SGHKS and CDR2 YYEKEE. Reading from cysteine to phenylalanine, the CDR3 counts 16 amino acids. The only DNA kept is the CDR3, 48 bases in frame from the first base. Trimming takes 3 bases from V and 2 bases from J, and the germline ends sit 15 bases apart. The immunoSEQ hsTCRB v3.0 assay was used at survey level resolution for TRB variable region sequencing. TRB sequencing targeted a depth of about 40,000-50,000 T-cell genomes per sample. TRB libraries were pooled and sequenced on an Illumina MiSeq using a v3 150-cycle kit. On the study's bioinformatics: Repertoire analysis was run in R within a reproducible Nextflow workflow that covered QC, data transformation and analysis. Custom analyses were implemented in LymphoSeq2, an R package for AIRR-Seq data exploration. Several samples that produced fewer than 5000 total TRB sequences were removed, so fewer than 200 HIV repertoires were analyzed. Of the 188 retained HIV repertoires, about 60 were collected before and under 150 after ART initiation. Repertoires were downsampled to 5000 TRB nucleotide sequences, with summary statistics averaged over 100 downsampling iterations. TRB sequences were retained for analysis only if CDR3 regions of at least seven amino acids were present. Two measures captured diversity: a Shannon entropy-derived clonality score and the Gini coefficient. In repertoire networks, the top 5000 CDR3 amino acid sequences were linked whenever an edit distance of one separated two sequences. GLIPH2 predicted antigen specificity groups and MHC restriction for TRB CDR3 amino acid sequences. CDR3 amino acid sequences were matched against VDJdb and McPAS-TCR to flag known CMV, EBV, HIV or tissue antigen associations. Pre-ART, post-ART and control groups were compared with Wilcoxon signed-rank tests and Holm-Bonferroni correction. TCRdb holds this immuneACCESS table with in-frame rearrangements only. Some clones are missing; in checked studies, unresolved V genes explain under half, and the rest has no known cause. The D gene and trimming were derived from the DNA, and the V and J assignments and clone size from that table. The sample records approximately 20,000 clones, roughly four fifths of which are singletons. The ten most abundant clones make up 9% to 15% of the sample.

To be included, a participant needed at least one PBMC sample from before ART initiation plus at least two post-ART samples. Treatment was received in the United States of America by all participants with HIV. Cryopreserved samples of roughly 0.85-11 million PBMC were thawed and washed before DNA extraction. At the time of the earliest PBMC sample, participants with HIV were aged between roughly 20 and 54 years. PBMC samples were contributed by each participant from 1-4 timepoints before ART initiation and 2-8 timepoints after ART initiation, with a median of 7 samples. Serial HIV viral load, CD4+ T-cell count, ART history and demographic data were obtained for every participant. Using a Qiagen kit on a QIAcube, genomic DNA was extracted from unsorted PBMC, with samples processed in batches of 12.

The sequencing here drew on unsorted PBMCs, taken less than 1.8 years before starting antiretroviral therapy. The sequence links TRBV5-5 to TRBJ2-1; no confident D gene assignment can be made. This receptor was taken from a woman between 40 and 50 years old with HIV. The CDR3 region: CASSSPAGEPYNEQFF. Here is the DNA: TGTGCCAGCAGCTCGCCCGCTGGGGAACCCTACAATGAGCAGTTCTTC.